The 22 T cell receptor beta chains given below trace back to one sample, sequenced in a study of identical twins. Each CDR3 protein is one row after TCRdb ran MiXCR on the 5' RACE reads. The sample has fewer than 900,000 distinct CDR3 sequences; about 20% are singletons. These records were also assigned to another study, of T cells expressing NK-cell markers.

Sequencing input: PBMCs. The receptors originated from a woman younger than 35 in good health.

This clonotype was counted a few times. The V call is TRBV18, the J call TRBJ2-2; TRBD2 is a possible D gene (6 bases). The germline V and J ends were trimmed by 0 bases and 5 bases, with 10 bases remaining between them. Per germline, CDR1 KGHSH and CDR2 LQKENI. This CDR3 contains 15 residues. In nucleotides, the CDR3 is TGTGCCAGCTCACCACCATCGGGGGATACCGGGGAGCTGTTTTTT. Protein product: CASSPPSGDTGELFF.

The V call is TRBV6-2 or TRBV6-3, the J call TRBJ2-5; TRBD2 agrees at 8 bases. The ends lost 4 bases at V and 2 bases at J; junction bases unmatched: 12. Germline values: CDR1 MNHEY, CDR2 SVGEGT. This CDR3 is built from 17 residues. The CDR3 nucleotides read TGTGCCAGCAGTTTAGGAATAACTAGCGGTAAACAAGAGACCCAGTACTTC. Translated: CASSLGITSGKQETQYF.

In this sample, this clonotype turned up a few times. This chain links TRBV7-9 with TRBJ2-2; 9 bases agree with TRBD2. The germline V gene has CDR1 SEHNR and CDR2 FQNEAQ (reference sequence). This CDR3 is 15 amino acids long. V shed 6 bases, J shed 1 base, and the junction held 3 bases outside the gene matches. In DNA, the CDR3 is TGTGCCAGCAGGAGACTAGCGGAGAACACCGGGGAGCTGTTTTTT. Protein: CASRRLAENTGELFF.

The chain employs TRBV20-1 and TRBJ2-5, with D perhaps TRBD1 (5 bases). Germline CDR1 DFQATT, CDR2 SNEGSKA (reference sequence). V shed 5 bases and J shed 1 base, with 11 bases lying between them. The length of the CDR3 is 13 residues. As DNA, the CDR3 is TGCAGTGCTCGAGGACACCTCCAAGAGACCCAGTACTTC. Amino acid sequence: CSARGHLQETQYF.

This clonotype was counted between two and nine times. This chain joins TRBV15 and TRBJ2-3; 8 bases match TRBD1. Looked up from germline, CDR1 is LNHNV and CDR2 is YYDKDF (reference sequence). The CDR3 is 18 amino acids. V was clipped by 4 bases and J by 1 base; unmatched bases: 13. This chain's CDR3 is CATSTPGGQTGGTDTQYF. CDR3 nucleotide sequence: TGTGCCACCAGCACCCCTGGGGGCCAGACAGGGGGCACAGATACGCAGTATTTT.

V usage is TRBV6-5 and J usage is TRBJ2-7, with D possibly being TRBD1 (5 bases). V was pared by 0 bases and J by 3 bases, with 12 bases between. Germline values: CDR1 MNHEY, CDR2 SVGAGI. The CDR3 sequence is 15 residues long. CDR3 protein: CASSYSKNRFYEQYF. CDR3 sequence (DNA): TGTGCCAGCAGTTACTCGAAGAACAGGTTCTACGAGCAGTACTTC.

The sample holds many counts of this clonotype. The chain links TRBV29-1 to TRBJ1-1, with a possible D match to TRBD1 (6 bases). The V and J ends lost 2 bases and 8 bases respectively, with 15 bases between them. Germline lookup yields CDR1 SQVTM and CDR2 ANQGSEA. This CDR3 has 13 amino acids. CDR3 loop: CSVEILDSLEAFF. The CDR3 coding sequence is TGCAGCGTTGAAATCTTGGACAGCCTAGAAGCTTTCTTT.

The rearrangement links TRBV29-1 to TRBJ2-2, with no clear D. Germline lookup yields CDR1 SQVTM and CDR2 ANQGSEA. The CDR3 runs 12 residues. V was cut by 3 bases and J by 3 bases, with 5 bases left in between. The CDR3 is CSVDGHTGELFF. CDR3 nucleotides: TGCAGCGTTGACGGCCACACCGGGGAGCTGTTTTTT.

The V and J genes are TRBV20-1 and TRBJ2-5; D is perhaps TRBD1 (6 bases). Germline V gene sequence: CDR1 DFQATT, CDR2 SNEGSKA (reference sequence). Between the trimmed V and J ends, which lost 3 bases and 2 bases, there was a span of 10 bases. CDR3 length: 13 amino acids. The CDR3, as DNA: TGCAGTGCTAGCGACCAGGGGCAAGAGACCCAGTACTTC. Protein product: CSASDQGQETQYF.

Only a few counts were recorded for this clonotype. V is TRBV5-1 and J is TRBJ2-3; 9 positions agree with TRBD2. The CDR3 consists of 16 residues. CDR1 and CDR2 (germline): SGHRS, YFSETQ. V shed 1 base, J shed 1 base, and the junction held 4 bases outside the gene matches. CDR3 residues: CASSLSWTSGTDTQYF. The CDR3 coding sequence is TGCGCCAGCAGCTTGAGTTGGACTAGCGGCACAGATACGCAGTATTTT.

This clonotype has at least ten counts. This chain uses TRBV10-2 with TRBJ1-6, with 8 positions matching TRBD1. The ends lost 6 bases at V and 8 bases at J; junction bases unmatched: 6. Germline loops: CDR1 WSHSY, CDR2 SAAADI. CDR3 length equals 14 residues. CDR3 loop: CASSKDRVDSPLHF. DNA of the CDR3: TGCGCCAGCAGCAAGGACAGGGTGGATTCACCCCTCCACTTT.

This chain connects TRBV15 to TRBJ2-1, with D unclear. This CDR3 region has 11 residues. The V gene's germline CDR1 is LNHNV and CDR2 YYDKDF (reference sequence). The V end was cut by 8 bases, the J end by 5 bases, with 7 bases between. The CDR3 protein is CATAADNEQFF. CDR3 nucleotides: TGTGCCACCGCGGCCGACAATGAGCAGTTCTTC.

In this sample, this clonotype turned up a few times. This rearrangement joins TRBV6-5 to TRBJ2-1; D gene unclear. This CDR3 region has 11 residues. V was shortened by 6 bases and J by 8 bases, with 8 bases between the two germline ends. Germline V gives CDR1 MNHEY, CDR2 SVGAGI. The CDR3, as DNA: TGTGCCAGCAGAACCACCTATGAGCAGTTCTTC. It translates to CASRTTYEQFF.

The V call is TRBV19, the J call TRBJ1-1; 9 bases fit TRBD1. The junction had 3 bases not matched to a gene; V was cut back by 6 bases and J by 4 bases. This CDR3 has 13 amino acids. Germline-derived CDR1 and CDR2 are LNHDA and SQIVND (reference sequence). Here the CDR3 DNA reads TGTGCCAGTAGGGACAGGGGCGGCACTGAAGCTTTCTTT. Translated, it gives CASRDRGGTEAFF. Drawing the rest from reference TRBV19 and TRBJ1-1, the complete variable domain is DGGITQSPKYLFRKEGQNVTLSCEQNLNHDAMYWYRQDPGQGLRLIYYSQIVNDFQKGDIAEGYSVSREKKESFPLTVTSAQKNPTAFYLCASRDRGGTEAFFGQGTRLTVV.

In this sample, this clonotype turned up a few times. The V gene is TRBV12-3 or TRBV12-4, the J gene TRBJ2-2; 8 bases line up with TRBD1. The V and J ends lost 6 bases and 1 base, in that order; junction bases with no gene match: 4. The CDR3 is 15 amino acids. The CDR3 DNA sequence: TGTGCCAGCAGATGGACAGGGATGAACACCGGGGAGCTGTTTTTT. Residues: CASRWTGMNTGELFF.

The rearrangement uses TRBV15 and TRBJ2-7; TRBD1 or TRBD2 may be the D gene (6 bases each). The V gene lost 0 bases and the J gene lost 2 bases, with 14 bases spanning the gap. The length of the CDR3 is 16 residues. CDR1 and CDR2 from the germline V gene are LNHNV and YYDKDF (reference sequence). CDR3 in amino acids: CATSRDPEGGTYEQYF. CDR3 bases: TGTGCCACCAGCAGAGATCCAGAGGGGGGTACCTACGAGCAGTACTTC.

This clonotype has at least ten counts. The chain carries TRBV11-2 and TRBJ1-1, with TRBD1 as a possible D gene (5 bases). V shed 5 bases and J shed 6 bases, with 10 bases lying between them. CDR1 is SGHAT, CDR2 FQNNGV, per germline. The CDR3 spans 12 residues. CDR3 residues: CASSRQTPEAFF. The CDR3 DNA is TGTGCCAGCAGCCGACAGACACCTGAAGCTTTCTTT.

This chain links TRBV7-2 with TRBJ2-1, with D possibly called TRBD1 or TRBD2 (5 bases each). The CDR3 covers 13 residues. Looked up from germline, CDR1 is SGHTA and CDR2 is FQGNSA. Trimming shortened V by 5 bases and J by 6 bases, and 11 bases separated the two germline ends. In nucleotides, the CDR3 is TGTGCCAGCAGCCTCCGGGACGGCAATGAGCAGTTCTTC. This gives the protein CASSLRDGNEQFF.

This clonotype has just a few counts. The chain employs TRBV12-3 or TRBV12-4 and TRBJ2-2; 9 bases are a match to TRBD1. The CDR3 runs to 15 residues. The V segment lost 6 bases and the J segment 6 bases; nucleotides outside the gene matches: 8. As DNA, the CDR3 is TGTGCCAGCAGATCCGGGACAGGGACGTCCGGGGAGCTGTTTTTT. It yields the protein CASRSGTGTSGELFF.

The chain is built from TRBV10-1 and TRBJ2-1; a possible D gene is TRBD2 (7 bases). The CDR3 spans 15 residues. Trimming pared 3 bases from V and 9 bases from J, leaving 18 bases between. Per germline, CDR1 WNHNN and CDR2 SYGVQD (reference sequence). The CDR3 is CASSDQAGAPREQFF. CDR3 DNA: TGCGCCAGCAGTGACCAGGCGGGGGCCCCCCGTGAGCAGTTCTTC.

CDR3: CASRGLAGGAYNEQFF. Written as DNA, the CDR3 is TGTGCCAGCCGCGGACTAGCGGGAGGGGCCTACAATGAGCAGTTCTTC. The chain couples TRBV11-2 to TRBJ2-1, with 15 positions matching TRBD2. The CDR3 has 16 residues. The trim removed 8 bases at V and 2 bases at J, leaving 4 bases unmatched. The germline V gene encodes CDR1 SGHAT and CDR2 FQNNGV.

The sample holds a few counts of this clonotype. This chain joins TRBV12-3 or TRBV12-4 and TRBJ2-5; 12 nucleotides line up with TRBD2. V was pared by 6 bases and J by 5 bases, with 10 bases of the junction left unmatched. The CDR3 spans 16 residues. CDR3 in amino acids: CASRRRLAGVAETQYF. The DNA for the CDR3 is TGTGCCAGCAGACGCCGACTAGCGGGGGTAGCCGAGACCCAGTACTTC.